What follows are 22 T cell receptor beta chains derived from one specimen sequenced in a study of cytomegalovirus exposure and HLA in healthy donors. The study ran its PCR with 60 Vbeta and 13 Jbeta primers. Libraries were prepared by immunoSEQ multiplex PCR; TCRdb keeps only in-frame clonotypes and omits some of them. Counted here are some 140,000 clones, more than 70% occurring once; the ten biggest clones make up approximately 1.3%. Sequencing was performed on PBMCs. The receptor source for this set is a male donor in good health and CMV-seropositive.

The chain links TRBV6-1 to TRBJ2-7, with 8 bases that match TRBD2. The CDR3 runs to 15 residues. The germline V gene has CDR1 MNHNS and CDR2 SASEGT. V was pared by 1 base and J by 7 bases, with 9 bases of the junction left unmatched. As DNA, the CDR3 is TGTGCCAGCAGTGAAGTAACGGGGGGGCCGAGTGAGCAGTACTTC. Its protein is CASSEVTGGPSEQYF.

The chain links TRBV30 to TRBJ2-7; a possible D gene is TRBD2 (6 bases). Trimming removed 2 bases at V and 6 bases at J, with 26 bases between. The CDR3 is made up of 17 amino acids. The V gene's germline CDR1 is GTSNPN and CDR2 SVGIG (reference sequence). Written as DNA, the CDR3 is TGTGCCTGGAGTCCCCGGAGAGGGACGGAGGGGCCCCCCGAGCAGTACTTC. Translated: CAWSPRRGTEGPPEQYF.

The chain has TRBV30 and TRBJ2-4, with 8 bases matching TRBD2. Losses at the gene ends were 8 bases for V and 9 bases for J; bases not matched to a gene: 6. The CDR3 has 11 residues. CDR1 is GTSNPN and CDR2 is SVGIG in the germline V gene (reference sequence). The CDR3 nucleotides read TGTGCCGGGACTAGTCCTAGCATTCAGTACTTC. It yields the protein CAGTSPSIQYF.

J is TRBJ1-1 and V is TRBV10-3; tentatively, D is TRBD1 (5 bases). The CDR3 has 13 residues. CDR1 and CDR2 from the germline V gene are ENHRY and SYGVKD. V gave up 2 bases and J gave up 7 bases, with 11 bases separating them. The CDR3 DNA reads as TGTGCCATCAGTGAGGGGGGGAGTCTTGAAGCTTTCTTT. This translates into CAISEGGSLEAFF.

The chain combines TRBV6-5 with TRBJ2-3; a weak D match, TRBD2 (5 bases). V lost 2 bases to trimming and J lost 1 base, with 10 bases between them. This CDR3 region has 15 residues. Germline CDR1 and CDR2: MNHEY and SVGAGI. CDR3 protein: CASSYAGGGTDTQYF. The CDR3, as DNA: TGTGCCAGCAGTTACGCTGGAGGAGGCACAGATACGCAGTATTTT.

This clone was seen just once. The chain recombines TRBV4-1 with TRBJ2-2; D may be TRBD1 (6 bases). V shed 3 bases and J shed 5 bases, with 19 bases lying between them. The germline CDR1 and CDR2 sequences are MGHRA and YSYEKL. The CDR3 has 17 amino acids. This CDR3 is CASSQDPPTGLTGELFF. In DNA form, the CDR3 reads TGCGCCAGCAGCCAGGATCCCCCAACAGGGTTGACCGGGGAGCTGTTTTTT.

The table lists this clone with a few counts. The same CDR3 is also encoded by other DNA sequences in this sample. This chain links TRBV27 with TRBJ2-7, with TRBD2 matching over 8 bases. From germline, CDR1 is MNHEY and CDR2 SMNVEV (reference sequence). Unmatched junction bases numbered 4, after V lost 3 bases and J lost 3 bases. CDR3 size: 14 residues. CDR3 sequence (DNA): TGTGCCAGCAGTTTCGGCCTAGCGGGCTACGAGCAGTACTTC. Its translation: CASSFGLAGYEQYF.

The chain has TRBV7-8 and TRBJ2-7; D is ambiguous. Germline V gives CDR1 SGHVS, CDR2 FQNEAQ. The CDR3 is 12 residues long. The V gene lost 1 base and the J gene lost 2 bases, with 3 bases spanning the gap. DNA for the CDR3: TGTGCCAGCAGCTTAGACACCTACGAGCAGTACTTC. This encodes CASSLDTYEQYF.

The chain has TRBV7-2 and TRBJ2-2, with D unresolved. The ends were cut back, 5 bases at V and 0 bases at J, with 13 bases in the middle. CDR1 is SGHTA and CDR2 is FQGNSA in the germline V gene. This CDR3 is 16 amino acids long. CDR3 amino acids: CASSQFAVANTGELFF. DNA for the CDR3: TGTGCCAGCAGCCAATTTGCGGTCGCGAACACCGGGGAGCTGTTTTTT.

The chain joins TRBV25-1 to TRBJ1-4; 7 positions match TRBD1. CDR3 length: 14 amino acids. The V gene end was trimmed by 3 bases and the J gene end by 6 bases; junction bases not matched to a gene: 4. Germline V lookup: CDR1 MGHDK, CDR2 SYGVNS. The CDR3 DNA is TGTGCCAGCAGTGACAGGGGGGAGGATGAAAAACTGTTTTTT. It is translated as CASSDRGEDEKLFF.

The chain links TRBV5-1 to TRBJ2-3, with TRBD1 identical over 7 bases. CDR1 SGHRS and CDR2 YFSETQ come from the germline V gene. This CDR3 contains 15 residues. V trimming: 6 bases; J trimming: 1 base; junction bases outside the gene matches: 8. CDR3 nucleotide sequence: TGCGCCAGCAACCGACAGGGTAGGGGCACAGATACGCAGTATTTT. Translating gives CASNRQGRGTDTQYF.

The gene calls are TRBV10-3 and TRBJ1-2, with TRBD1 identical over 7 bases. Germline trimming cut 5 bases from V and 0 bases from J; bases unmatched to any gene: 3. The V gene's germline CDR1 is ENHRY and CDR2 SYGVKD. The CDR3 runs to 14 residues. This CDR3 reads CAISPGQTNYGYTF. In DNA form, the CDR3 reads TGTGCCATCAGTCCGGGACAGACTAACTATGGCTACACCTTC.

V gene TRBV15 combines with J gene TRBJ2-1; perhaps TRBD1 as D (5 bases). The germline V gene has CDR1 LNHNV and CDR2 YYDKDF (reference sequence). The V gene lost 9 bases and the J gene lost 8 bases, with 11 bases spanning the gap. The CDR3 runs 11 residues. The chain's CDR3 is CATDQGDEQFF. In DNA, the CDR3 is TGTGCCACAGACCAGGGCGATGAGCAGTTCTTC.

The chain recombines TRBV9 with TRBJ1-1, with a possible D match to TRBD1 (6 bases). The V end lost 1 base, the J end lost 4 bases, and 17 bases lay between the germline ends. This CDR3 is 16 amino acids long. Germline V lookup: CDR1 SGDLS, CDR2 YYNGEE. The CDR3 reads CASSVSGDYYGTEAFF. The CDR3 nucleotides read TGTGCCAGCAGCGTATCAGGGGACTACTACGGCACTGAAGCTTTCTTT.

The chain links TRBV7-3 to TRBJ2-2; 7 bases map to TRBD2. Trimming removed 2 bases from V and 3 bases from J; junction bases left unmatched: 6. The CDR3 is made up of 16 amino acids. Germline values: CDR1 SGHTA, CDR2 FQGTGA. CDR3 bases: TGTGCCAGCAGCTTACTCGGCGGGGGACACACCGGGGAGCTGTTTTTT. Translation: CASSLLGGGHTGELFF.

This clone was observed a single time. This chain links TRBV28 with TRBJ1-2; TRBD1 is a possible D gene (6 bases). Germline assignment: CDR1 MDHEN and CDR2 SYDVKM. The CDR3 has 14 amino acids. Trimming took 6 bases from V and 8 from J, leaving 19 bases between them. CDR3 bases: TGTGCCAGCAGCGAACTCGGGACATTGGGAGGCTACACCTTC. It is translated as CASSELGTLGGYTF.

This clone was counted only a few times. This chain connects TRBV7-2 to TRBJ1-1; weak D call: TRBD1 (5 bases). V was clipped by 1 base and J by 3 bases, with 9 bases between them. The germline gives CDR1 SGHTA, CDR2 FQGNSA. This CDR3 region has 14 residues. CDR3 nucleotide sequence: TGTGCCAGCAGCTTAGAAGACAGAGACACTGAAGCTTTCTTT. It specifies CASSLEDRDTEAFF.

The J gene is TRBJ2-7, the V gene TRBV7-6; perhaps TRBD2 as D (6 bases). Trimming took off 0 bases at V and 1 base at J, with 13 bases between the two ends. The CDR3 sequence is 16 residues long. Germline loops: CDR1 SGHVS, CDR2 FNYEAQ. As DNA, the CDR3 is TGTGCCAGCAGCTTAGCGGGGGTCGGGGGATCCTACGAGCAGTACTTC. Protein sequence: CASSLAGVGGSYEQYF.

The J gene is TRBJ2-1, the V gene TRBV5-4; the match to TRBD2 covers 9 bases. In germline, CDR1 is SGHNT, CDR2 YYREEE (reference sequence). This CDR3 comprises 15 residues. Trimming at V came to 1 base and at J to 3 bases, leaving 2 bases not matched to a gene. The CDR3 sequence: CASSLISGSYNEQFF. DNA of the CDR3: TGTGCCAGCAGCTTGATTAGCGGGAGCTACAATGAGCAGTTCTTC. The complete variable domain, with remaining parts taken from reference TRBV5-4 and TRBJ2-1, reads ETGVTQSPTHLIKTRGQQVTLRCSSQSGHNTVSWYQQALGQGPQFIFQYYREEENGRGNFPPRFSGLQFPNYSSELNVNALELDDSALYLCASSLISGSYNEQFFGPGTRLTVL.

J is TRBJ2-7 and V is TRBV19; 9 bases map to TRBD1. Germline lookup yields CDR1 LNHDA and CDR2 SQIVND (reference sequence). This CDR3 has 13 residues. With 5 bases clipped from V and 6 bases from J, the junction kept 5 bases outside the gene matches. DNA of the CDR3: TGTGCCAGTAGTTGGACAGGGGTAGGCGAGCAGTACTTC. Its translation is CASSWTGVGEQYF.

This clone was recorded a few times. The chain joins TRBV5-6 to TRBJ1-2; a possible D gene is TRBD1 (5 bases). Germline CDR1 SGHDT, CDR2 YYEEEE. V gave up 6 bases and J gave up 4 bases, with 25 bases separating them. This CDR3 is 17 amino acids long. CDR3 nucleotide sequence: TGTGCCAGCAACTCAGGGCCAGATGTCTCCGCATTCTATGGCTACACCTTC. The encoded protein is CASNSGPDVSAFYGYTF.

This clone was counted only a few times. The rearrangement joins TRBV2 to TRBJ2-7; 11 bases are shared with TRBD2. CDR1 is SNHLY and CDR2 is FYNNEI in the germline V gene. The CDR3 has 14 residues. V gave up 2 bases and J gave up 4 bases; unmatched junction bases: 1. The CDR3 spells CASSELAGGYEQYF. The CDR3 DNA follows: TGTGCCAGCAGTGAACTAGCGGGGGGATACGAGCAGTACTTC.